This TCR beta chain was recovered during a study of shared clonotypes between healthy human individuals. About the research overall: CD4 naive and memory got three plates each, CD8 naive two, CD8 memory one.

Clones were sequenced by immunoSEQ multiplex PCR, and TCRdb holds only the in-frame ones, with some missing. The sample carries approximately 640,000 clones, about two thirds recorded once. This clone has only one observation. Its target is not known. Study-wide findings and caveats: Sharing across four donors was highest in naive CD4 (around 5%) and lowest in memory CD8 (around 0.4%).

Germline CDR1 reads SGHNT; CDR2 reads YYREEE (reference sequence). Trimming pared 2 bases from V and 1 base from J, leaving 19 bases between. The CDR3 totals 17 residues. This chain connects TRBV5-4 to TRBJ2-7, with D perhaps being TRBD1 or TRBD2 (5 bases each). Sequenced: memory CD4+ T cells sorted from blood. The sample's subset: CD45RA-negative fraction. This sequence originates from a woman aged 25 to 39 in good health. The CDR3 nucleotides are TGTGCCAGCAGCTTTACCGGGACGGGAAAAATATCCTACGAGCAGTACTTC. Encoded protein: CASSFTGTGKISYEQYF.